The 20 T cell receptor beta chains below come from one sample, sequenced in a study of T-cell reconstitution after alpha-beta-depleted transplantation in children. A TCRbeta library incorporating unique molecular identifiers was prepared. TCRdb analysed the PCR reads with MiXCR anew, one entry per CDR3 protein. The top ten clones hold approximately 5% of a sample with about 870,000 distinct CDR3 sequences, around 17% of them seen once. Sequencing was performed on PBMCs, mostly from graft donor cells, taken 360 days after TCRalphabeta/CD19-depleted stem cell transplant. These receptors were collected from a male patient aged 10 to 17 who had a stem cell transplant for acute lymphoblastic leukemia, so the T cells may come from the graft donor.

This clonotype turned up a few times. The chain uses TRBV5-6 and TRBJ2-2, with TRBD2 matching 9 bases. CDR1 and CDR2 (germline): SGHDT, YYEEEE. This CDR3 has 16 amino acids. V shed 0 bases and J 5 bases; nucleotides not matched to a gene: 5. This chain's CDR3 is CASSLELAGSTGELFF. In nucleotides, the CDR3 is TGTGCCAGCAGCTTGGAGCTAGCGGGAAGTACCGGGGAGCTGTTTTTT. Full variable domain (remainder filled in from reference TRBV5-6 and TRBJ2-2): DAGVTQSPTHLIKTRGQQVTLRCSPKSGHDTVSWYQQALGQGPQFIFQYYEEEERQRGNFPDRFSGHQFPNYSSELNVNALLLGDSALYLCASSLELAGSTGELFFGEGSRLTVL.

In its sample, this clonotype was seen a few times. The genes are TRBV5-6 and TRBJ2-7, with a possible D match to TRBD2 (6 bases). Per germline, CDR1 SGHDT and CDR2 YYEEEE. CDR3 length equals 14 residues. The V end was cut by 6 bases, the J end by 0 bases, with 13 bases between. The CDR3 DNA reads as TGTGCCAGCAACCGATGGGGGGACTCCTACGAGCAGTACTTC. It yields the protein CASNRWGDSYEQYF.

This clonotype was detected ten times or more. The rearrangement uses TRBV7-9 and TRBJ2-7; possibly TRBD2 for D (6 bases). This CDR3 has 13 amino acids. Germline V gives CDR1 SEHNR, CDR2 FQNEAQ (reference sequence). Trimming cost V 6 bases and J 2 bases, with 11 bases left between them. The CDR3 loop is CASSSGLTYEQYF. CDR3 nucleotide sequence: TGTGCCAGCAGTTCGGGACTTACCTACGAGCAGTACTTC.

The chain employs TRBV14 and TRBJ2-3; 11 bases are a match to TRBD2. Germline-derived CDR1 and CDR2 are SGHDN and FVKESK. The CDR3 is 18 amino acids. V lost 0 bases to trimming and J lost 0 bases; unmatched junction nucleotides: 5. For the CDR3, the DNA is TGTGCCAGCAGCCAAGATCGGTCTAGCGGGAGGAGCACAGATACGCAGTATTTT. As protein: CASSQDRSSGRSTDTQYF.

This clonotype was seen at least ten times. This chain joins TRBV4-1 and TRBJ2-7; 9 bases agree with TRBD2. J lost 3 bases, V lost 1 base, and 4 bases had no gene match. The CDR3 runs to 15 residues. The V gene's germline CDR1 is MGHRA and CDR2 YSYEKL. CDR3 in amino acids: CASSQGLAGIYEQYF. CDR3 nucleotides: TGCGCCAGCAGCCAAGGGCTAGCGGGAATCTACGAGCAGTACTTC.

The gene calls are TRBV7-6 and TRBJ1-4; the D is unclear. Trimming took 0 bases from V and 11 from J, leaving 10 bases between them. CDR3 length equals 13 residues. Per germline, CDR1 SGHVS and CDR2 FNYEAQ. CDR3 coding DNA: TGTGCCAGCAGCTTAGCGGCCGGGGAGAAACTGTTTTTT. Translation: CASSLAAGEKLFF.

This clonotype was detected only a few times. The chain uses TRBV5-1 and TRBJ2-3; D tentatively fits TRBD1 or TRBD2 (6 bases each). V shed 4 bases and J shed 8 bases, with 17 bases lying between them. CDR3 length: 14 residues. Per the germline V gene, CDR1 is SGHRS and CDR2 is YFSETQ. CDR3 region: CASSPHTGRSTQYF. Written as DNA, the CDR3 is TGCGCCAGCAGCCCCCATACAGGGAGGAGTACGCAGTATTTT. Complete variable domain (other parts from reference TRBV5-1 and TRBJ2-3): KAGVTQTPRYLIKTRGQQVTLSCSPISGHRSVSWYQQTPGQGLQFLFEYFSETQRNKGNFPGRFSGRQFSNSRSEMNVSTLELGDSALYLCASSPHTGRSTQYFGPGTRLTVL.

The chain has TRBV7-9 and TRBJ2-2; D is perhaps TRBD1 or TRBD2 (5 bases each). Germline-derived CDR1 and CDR2 are SEHNR and FQNEAQ (reference sequence). This CDR3 comprises 16 residues. Trimming cost V 4 bases and J 1 base, with 13 bases left between them. CDR3 DNA: TGTGCCAGCAGCTCCCCCCGGGGCCAGAACACCGGGGAGCTGTTTTTT. This sequence encodes CASSSPRGQNTGELFF.

This clonotype was picked up a small number of times. The CDR3 bases are TGTGCCACCAGCAGAGATGGAAATGTTTACAATCAGCCCCAGCATTTT. This encodes CATSRDGNVYNQPQHF. The chain uses TRBV15 and TRBJ1-5; no reliable D call. The germline V gene encodes CDR1 LNHNV and CDR2 YYDKDF (reference sequence). The CDR3 loop spans 16 amino acids. The V and J ends lost 0 bases and 3 bases respectively, with 12 bases between them. Full variable domain (missing parts from reference TRBV15 and TRBJ1-5): DAMVIQNPRYQVTQFGKPVTLSCSQTLNHNVMYWYQQKSSQAPKLLFHYYDKDFNNEADTPDNFQSRRPNTSFCFLDIRSPGLGDTAMYLCATSRDGNVYNQPQHFGDGTRLSIL.

At least ten counts were recorded for this clonotype. The chain uses TRBV7-9 and TRBJ2-1; 7 bases are shared with TRBD1. The germline V gene encodes CDR1 SEHNR and CDR2 FQNEAQ (reference sequence). This CDR3 spans 15 amino acids. Trimming cost V 8 bases and J 3 bases; bases outside gene matches: 10. CDR3 residues: CASSPRTGYYNEQFF. The CDR3 coding sequence is TGTGCCAGCTCCCCCAGGACAGGCTACTACAATGAGCAGTTCTTC. Variable domain in full (rest from reference TRBV7-9 and TRBJ2-1): DTGVSQNPRHKITKRGQNVTFRCDPISEHNRLYWYRQTLGQGPEFLTYFQNEAQLEKSRLLSDRFSAERPKGSFSTLEIQRTEQGDSAMYLCASSPRTGYYNEQFFGPGTRLTVL.

This clonotype was seen more than once but under ten times. This chain links TRBV6-2 or TRBV6-3 with TRBJ2-5, with TRBD2 matching over 11 bases. The CDR3 is 16 residues long. Germline CDR1 is MNHEY and CDR2 is SVGEGT. The J segment lost 4 bases and the V segment lost 0 bases, leaving 4 bases of the junction unmatched. This CDR3 reads CASSYSSTSGRETQYF. The CDR3 DNA is TGTGCCAGCAGTTACTCGAGTACTAGCGGGAGAGAGACCCAGTACTTC.

Regarding this clonotype: The missing conserved phenylalanine or tryptophan at the end of this CDR3 makes a read error likely. V is TRBV10-3 and J is TRBJ2-1, with 10 positions matching TRBD2. The J segment lost 5 bases and the V segment lost 3 bases, leaving 10 bases of the junction unmatched. The CDR3 has 17 amino acids. CDR1 is ENHRY, CDR2 SYGVKD, per germline. CDR3 sequence: CAISEPRTSGLNNEQFS. The CDR3 region has the DNA TGTGCCATCAGTGAACCAAGGACTAGCGGTCTGAACAATGAGCAGTTCTCC.

The chain carries TRBV2 and TRBJ1-5; 10 bases line up with TRBD1. The germline V gene encodes CDR1 SNHLY and CDR2 FYNNEI. CDR3 length: 18 amino acids. The junction had 14 bases not matched to a gene; V was cut back by 4 bases and J by 5 bases. The CDR3 coding sequence is TGTGCCAGCAGTGGGGGGACAGGGGCCACCTTGGTTGATCAGCCCCAGCATTTT. It specifies CASSGGTGATLVDQPQHF. Variable domain in full (rest from reference TRBV2 and TRBJ1-5): EPEVTQTPSHQVTQMGQEVILRCVPISNHLYFYWYRQILGQKVEFLVSFYNNEISEKSEIFDDQFSVERPDGSNFTLKIRSTKLEDSAMYFCASSGGTGATLVDQPQHFGDGTRLSIL.

The V and J genes are TRBV2 and TRBJ1-4; 8 nucleotides align to TRBD1. Germline V lookup: CDR1 SNHLY, CDR2 FYNNEI. J lost 7 bases, V lost 2 bases, and 9 bases had no gene match. This CDR3 region has 16 residues. This chain's CDR3 is CASSETATGGGEKLFF. The CDR3 DNA follows: TGTGCCAGCAGTGAAACGGCCACAGGGGGGGGTGAAAAACTGTTTTTT.

This clonotype was seen a few times. V usage is TRBV20-1 and J usage is TRBJ2-5, with D perhaps given as TRBD1 or TRBD2 (7 bases each). This CDR3 comprises 16 residues. Per germline, CDR1 DFQATT and CDR2 SNEGSKA (reference sequence). Trimming pared 0 bases from V and 9 bases from J, leaving 23 bases between. In DNA, the CDR3 is TGCAGTGCTAGAGACCAGGGACTTCAGGGGGGGTGGGCCCAGTACTTC. Its protein product is CSARDQGLQGGWAQYF.

J is TRBJ2-7 and V is TRBV6-2 or TRBV6-3; TRBD2 agrees at 8 bases. V lost 2 bases, J lost 5 bases, and 8 bases stayed unmatched. The CDR3 extends over 15 amino acids. The V gene's germline CDR1 is MNHEY and CDR2 SVGEGT. For the CDR3, the DNA is TGTGCCAGCAGTTACGATCAAGCGGGAGTAGACGAGCAGTACTTC. It encodes CASSYDQAGVDEQYF.

Only a few counts were recorded for this clonotype. This chain joins TRBV25-1 and TRBJ2-1; D is tentatively TRBD1 or TRBD2 (5 bases each). There are 13 residues in the CDR3. The V and J ends lost 9 bases and 5 bases respectively, with 14 bases between them. Germline V gene sequence: CDR1 MGHDK, CDR2 SYGVNS. CDR3 sequence reads: CASTMPGHNEQFF. As DNA, the CDR3 is TGTGCCAGTACGATGCCGGGGCACAATGAGCAGTTCTTC.

The sample holds many counts of this clonotype. The chain combines TRBV4-2 with TRBJ2-1, with 11 bases matching TRBD2. Per the germline V gene, CDR1 is LGHNA and CDR2 is YNFKEQ. Trimming took 1 base from V and 4 from J; bases not matched to a gene: 0. The CDR3 loop spans 15 amino acids. The CDR3: CASSQGLAGYNEQFF. The DNA for the CDR3 is TGTGCCAGCAGCCAAGGACTAGCGGGATACAATGAGCAGTTCTTC.

Many counts were recorded for this clonotype. The rearrangement joins TRBV24-1 to TRBJ2-2; 9 bases match TRBD1. Germline CDR1 reads KGHDR; CDR2 reads SFDVKD. CDR3 size: 14 residues. The V and J ends lost 6 bases and 6 bases, in that order; junction bases with no gene match: 4. CDR3 amino acids: CATSWGQGAGELFF. The CDR3 coding sequence is TGTGCCACCAGTTGGGGACAGGGCGCCGGGGAGCTGTTTTTT.

The rearrangement uses TRBV5-6 and TRBJ2-7, with D perhaps matching TRBD2 (5 bases). V lost 0 bases, J lost 0 bases, and 10 bases lay in between. The V gene's germline CDR1 is SGHDT and CDR2 YYEEEE. The CDR3 is 15 residues long. CDR3 residues: CASSLGPGSSYEQYF. The CDR3 region has the DNA TGTGCCAGCAGCTTGGGGCCGGGGAGCTCCTACGAGCAGTACTTC.